This T cell receptor (beta chain) is from a study of T cell responses to AZD1222 COVID-19 vaccine. General study results and limits: Vaccination with two AZD1222 doses was followed by a rise in Spike-specific TCR breadth and depth. After the peak T cell response, and only then, were repertoires sampled. Donor demographics were predominantly white British with a female majority; clonal diversity may be underestimated. CD4 TCRs linked to vaccination spanned spike, dominating at 160-218 and 743-854.

In the case of this clone: Its specificity is not known.

The method was immunoSEQ multiplex PCR; TCRdb's version includes in-frame clones alone and lacks a portion of them. The sample consists of some 130,000 clones, approximately 88% of them appearing once. V was pared by 6 bases and J by 5 bases, with 11 bases between. Germline CDR1 is SQVTM and CDR2 is ANQGSEA. The CDR3 spans 11 residues. The receptor was derived from an adult in good health. V usage is TRBV29-1 and J usage is TRBJ2-7; tentative D call: TRBD1 (6 bases). The sequencing here drew on peripheral blood, taken on day 0 of AZD1222 vaccination. The CDR3, as DNA: TGCAGCGTGCGCAGGGGCCACGAGCAGTACTTC. It encodes CSVRRGHEQYF.